The 26 T cell receptor beta chains given below trace back to one sample, sequenced in a study of regulatory T cells in long-lasting Graves disease. As for time point: persistent/refractory GD, antithyroid drugs over 5 years with positive TRAb. With RNA extracted from PBMCs as input, the TCR library was made. Library construction for TCR beta used iRepertoire HTBI primers and Arm-PCR of CDR3 regions. MiXCR was run by TCRdb on the multiplex PCR reads, yielding one entry per CDR3 protein. The sample has about 470,000 distinct CDR3 sequences; about a fifth are singletons. The sample here was peripheral blood mononuclear cells (PBMCs), taken when the disease was refractory, from a patient treated with antithyroid drugs. These receptors all come from a female donor with Graves disease.

This clonotype was detected ten times or more. The chain combines TRBV29-1 with TRBJ2-7, with D unresolved. Germline lookup yields CDR1 SQVTM and CDR2 ANQGSEA. Deletions cut 6 bases from V and 3 bases from J, with 15 bases between. This CDR3 is 13 amino acids long. The CDR3 sequence: CSVVWGYHYEQYF. In DNA form, the CDR3 reads TGCAGCGTAGTTTGGGGTTATCACTACGAGCAGTACTTC.

This chain uses TRBV7-2 with TRBJ1-2; no firm D call. V was pared by 0 bases and J by 2 bases, with 13 bases between. CDR1 and CDR2 (germline): SGHTA, FQGNSA. The length of the CDR3 is 16 residues. CDR3 nucleotide sequence: TGTGCCAGCAGCTTAGCGATCCTGACGGGAAACTATGGCTACACCTTC. Protein: CASSLAILTGNYGYTF. Together with reference TRBV7-2 and TRBJ1-2, the CDR3 gives the full variable domain: GAGVSQSPSNKVTEKGKDVELRCDPISGHTALYWYRQSLGQGLEFLIYFQGNSAPDKSGLPSDRFSAERTGGSVSTLTIQRTQQEDSAVYLCASSLAILTGNYGYTFGSGTRLTVV.

In its sample, this clonotype was seen many times. The chain uses TRBV3-1 and TRBJ1-1; a possible D gene is TRBD1 (6 bases). The CDR3 totals 15 residues. The germline V gene encodes CDR1 LGHDT and CDR2 YNNKEL (reference sequence). Trimming left V 0 bases short and J 5 bases short, with 13 bases between. CDR3 nucleotide sequence: TGTGCCAGCAGCCAAGAAGGGGGGAAGGGGACTGAAGCTTTCTTT. Encoded protein: CASSQEGGKGTEAFF. The variable domain in full, with the rest retrieved from reference TRBV3-1 and TRBJ1-1, is DTAVSQTPKYLVTQMGNDKSIKCEQNLGHDTMYWYKQDSKKFLKIMFSYNNKELIINETVPNRFSPKSPDKAHLNLHINSLELGDSAVYFCASSQEGGKGTEAFFGQGTRLTVV.

In this sample, this clonotype turned up many times. V usage is TRBV2 and J usage is TRBJ2-7, with 11 bases matching TRBD1. Unmatched junction bases numbered 4, after V lost 10 bases and J lost 2 bases. In germline, CDR1 is SNHLY, CDR2 FYNNEI. There are 13 residues in the CDR3. The CDR3 DNA reads as TGTGCCACCAGGGGACAGGGGGCCTACGAGCAGTACTTC. Protein: CATRGQGAYEQYF. Complete variable domain (other parts from reference TRBV2 and TRBJ2-7): EPEVTQTPSHQVTQMGQEVILRCVPISNHLYFYWYRQILGQKVEFLVSFYNNEISEKSEIFDDQFSVERPDGSNFTLKIRSTKLEDSAMYFCATRGQGAYEQYFGPGTRLTVT.

This clonotype was observed at least ten times. The rearrangement links TRBV28 to TRBJ2-7, with D perhaps TRBD1 or TRBD2 (5 bases each). The germline gives CDR1 MDHEN, CDR2 SYDVKM. Trimming pared 7 bases from V and 3 bases from J, leaving 16 bases between. The length of the CDR3 is 14 residues. CDR3 nucleotide sequence: TGTGCCAGCATCGGGACCTACGATAACTACGAGCAGTACTTC. Translating gives CASIGTYDNYEQYF.

This clonotype was observed at least ten times. The rearrangement joins TRBV12-3 or TRBV12-4 to TRBJ2-7; D might be TRBD1 (6 bases). The CDR3 extends over 13 amino acids. Trimming cost V 4 bases and J 0 bases, with 7 bases left between them. CDR3 protein: CASSSGVSYEQYF. As DNA, the CDR3 is TGTGCCAGCAGTTCAGGGGTCTCCTACGAGCAGTACTTC.

This clonotype was found a few times. The J gene is TRBJ1-4, the V gene TRBV6-2 or TRBV6-3; D not resolved. The CDR3 loop spans 16 amino acids. CDR1 is MNHEY and CDR2 is SVGEGT in the germline V gene. Deletions cut 7 bases from V and 4 bases from J, with 19 bases between. Here the CDR3 DNA reads TGTGCCAGCACCAAAAACCCCCAGCGACGTAATGAAAAACTGTTTTTT. Translated: CASTKNPQRRNEKLFF.

The chain employs TRBV7-7 and TRBJ2-2; 7 bases line up with TRBD2. This CDR3 comprises 15 residues. Germline CDR1 SSHAT, CDR2 FNYEAQ (reference sequence). The CDR3 protein is CASGPAGGSTGELFF. CDR3 sequence (DNA): TGTGCTAGCGGACCGGCGGGCGGGAGCACCGGGGAGCTGTTTTTT.

The chain employs TRBV19 and TRBJ2-3; D ambiguous. The CDR3 runs 15 residues. The V gene lost 5 bases and the J gene lost 1 base, with 13 bases spanning the gap. Germline assignment: CDR1 LNHDA and CDR2 SQIVND (reference sequence). The CDR3 is CASSLRIGRTDTQYF. The CDR3 nucleotides are TGTGCCAGTAGTCTTCGGATTGGACGCACAGATACGCAGTATTTT.

The sample holds a few counts of this clonotype. The V gene is TRBV5-1, the J gene TRBJ2-5; D may match TRBD1 or TRBD2 (6 bases each). Germline lookup yields CDR1 SGHRS and CDR2 YFSETQ. The CDR3 totals 14 residues. The V and J ends lost 4 bases and 9 bases respectively, with 19 bases between them. CDR3 coding DNA: TGCGCCAGCAGCCTGCGGGACATAGGCGAGGCCCAGTACTTC. It translates to CASSLRDIGEAQYF.

About this clonotype itself: The junction departs from the called germline gene at one end, perhaps through a read error. The chain joins TRBV20-1 to TRBJ1-2; 7 nucleotides line up with TRBD1. The CDR3 is made up of 13 amino acids. CDR1 is DFQATT, CDR2 SNEGSKA, per germline (reference sequence). CDR3 in amino acids: CSARDRVNYSYTF. The CDR3 bases are TGCAGTGCCAGGGACAGAGTAAACTATAGCTACACCTTC.

The chain links TRBV19 to TRBJ1-5; weak D call: TRBD1 (5 bases). This CDR3 contains 15 residues. Germline-derived CDR1 and CDR2 are LNHDA and SQIVND (reference sequence). The germline V and J ends were trimmed by 0 bases and 5 bases, with 11 bases remaining between them. As DNA, the CDR3 is TGTGCCAGTAGTATAGACGGGACGGACTATCAGCCCCAGCATTTT. Protein sequence: CASSIDGTDYQPQHF.

The table lists this clonotype with many counts. V usage is TRBV2 and J usage is TRBJ1-3, with 7 bases fitting TRBD1. The CDR3 loop spans 17 amino acids. CDR1 SNHLY and CDR2 FYNNEI come from the germline V gene. V lost 7 bases and J lost 0; bases outside the gene matches: 12. The CDR3 coding sequence is TGTGCCAGCAATCCGGACAGGCCCTTACTCTCTGGAAACACCATATATTTT. Translation: CASNPDRPLLSGNTIYF. Complete variable domain (other parts from reference TRBV2 and TRBJ1-3): EPEVTQTPSHQVTQMGQEVILRCVPISNHLYFYWYRQILGQKVEFLVSFYNNEISEKSEIFDDQFSVERPDGSNFTLKIRSTKLEDSAMYFCASNPDRPLLSGNTIYFGEGSWLTVV.

As to this clonotype: With a far larger clone one base away, a read error is the likely cause. The chain combines TRBV7-4 with TRBJ2-7; unclear D gene. The length of the CDR3 is 14 residues. Germline V gene lookup returns CDR1 SGHVT and CDR2 SQSDAQ. The CDR3 region is CASSRGVGNYGQYF. The CDR3 nucleotides read TGTGCCAGCAGCCGAGGTGTAGGTAACTACGGGCAGTACTTC.

To note about this clonotype: This may come from a read error, since a much larger clone is one base off. The CDR3 loop reads CASTAGTSGRWYEHYF. In nucleotides, the CDR3 is TGTGCCAGCACCGCTGGGACTAGCGGGAGATGGTACGAGCACTACTTC. J is TRBJ2-7 and V is TRBV6-2 or TRBV6-3; the match to TRBD2 covers 14 bases. This CDR3 is 16 amino acids long. CDR1 is MNHEY and CDR2 is SVGEGT in the germline V gene.

This clonotype occurred a few times. CDR3 in amino acids: CASSATGTGVTGYTF. The CDR3 coding sequence is TGTGCCAGCAGCGCCACCGGGACAGGGGTAACGGGCTACACCTTC. The gene calls are TRBV9 and TRBJ1-2, with 10 bases matching TRBD1. This CDR3 is built from 15 residues. V gave up 3 bases and J gave up 8 bases; unmatched junction bases: 10. Germline values: CDR1 SGDLS, CDR2 YYNGEE.

This clonotype has a handful of counts. CDR3 residues: CSAREGYYEQYF. CDR3 nucleotides: TGCAGTGCTAGAGAGGGATACTACGAGCAGTACTTC. V and J are TRBV20-1 and TRBJ2-7; D remains ambiguous. Per the germline V gene, CDR1 is DFQATT and CDR2 is SNEGSKA (reference sequence). The CDR3 runs to 12 residues. V was shortened by 0 bases and J by 3 bases, with 6 bases between the two germline ends.

With respect to this clonotype: A clone one base away is much larger, so this may be a read error. V usage is TRBV12-3 or TRBV12-4 and J usage is TRBJ1-4; 9 positions agree with TRBD1. CDR3 size: 13 residues. With 8 bases clipped from V and 6 bases from J, the junction kept 4 bases outside the gene matches. In DNA form, the CDR3 reads TGTGCCAGCGGGGGACAGGGATATGAAAAACTGTTTTTT. This encodes CASGGQGYEKLFF.

This clonotype was counted ten times or more. The chain has TRBV7-6 and TRBJ1-6; D remains ambiguous. The CDR3 runs 15 residues. Trimming pared 3 bases from V and 0 bases from J, leaving 6 bases between. Germline V gene data show CDR1 as SGHVS and CDR2 as FNYEAQ. Here the CDR3 reads CASSFSSSYNSPLHF. CDR3 bases: TGTGCCAGCAGCTTCTCGAGCTCCTATAATTCACCCCTCCACTTT. Full variable domain (rest looked up from reference TRBV7-6 and TRBJ1-6): GAGVSQSPRYKVTKRGQDVALRCDPISGHVSLYWYRQALGQGPEFLTYFNYEAQQDKSGLPNDRFSAERPEGSISTLTIQRTEQRDSAMYRCASSFSSSYNSPLHFGNGTRLTVT.

This clonotype has only a few counts. V and J are TRBV29-1 and TRBJ2-5; D may be TRBD2 (5 bases). Germline-derived CDR1 and CDR2 are SQVTM and ANQGSEA. The V gene lost 4 bases and the J gene lost 7 bases, with 19 bases spanning the gap. The CDR3 sequence is 14 residues long. The CDR3 is CSVVPERVDGTQYF. CDR3 in DNA: TGCAGCGTTGTCCCGGAGAGGGTTGATGGGACCCAGTACTTC.

V usage is TRBV5-1 and J usage is TRBJ2-7, with D possibly TRBD2 on 6 matching bases. The CDR3 loop spans 15 amino acids. Germline V gives CDR1 SGHRS, CDR2 YFSETQ. Trimming stripped 0 bases from V and 2 bases from J, with 12 bases between. The CDR3 coding sequence is TGCGCCAGCAGCTTGGGAGGGCGGGGAACCTACGAGCAGTACTTC. Protein product: CASSLGGRGTYEQYF.

The chain recombines TRBV5-1 with TRBJ1-2; D is undetermined. CDR3 length: 15 residues. The germline CDR1 and CDR2 sequences are SGHRS and YFSETQ. The germline V and J ends were trimmed by 4 bases and 8 bases, with 21 bases remaining between them. The CDR3 region has the DNA TGCGCCAGCAGCCCCGGTACAGCTGGGCTAGAGGGCTACACCTTC. Protein sequence: CASSPGTAGLEGYTF.

Ten or more counts support this clonotype. The gene calls are TRBV6-2 or TRBV6-3 and TRBJ2-5, with TRBD1 matching 9 bases. The CDR3 covers 17 residues. The J segment lost 4 bases and the V segment lost 2 bases, leaving 11 bases of the junction unmatched. Germline V gives CDR1 MNHEY, CDR2 SVGEGT. In DNA form, the CDR3 reads TGTGCCAGCAGTTACGGAACAGGGGGCGATTTCGTAGAGACCCAGTACTTC. It specifies CASSYGTGGDFVETQYF.

Ten or more counts support this clonotype. The rearrangement joins TRBV28 to TRBJ1-1, with TRBD1 matching over 10 bases. The CDR3 covers 14 residues. Germline assignment: CDR1 MDHEN and CDR2 SYDVKM. V shed 6 bases, J shed 3 bases, and the junction held 4 bases outside the gene matches. The CDR3 DNA reads as TGTGCCAGCAGCCTGACAGGGGGCTACACTGAAGCTTTCTTT. It specifies CASSLTGGYTEAFF.

Only a few counts were recorded for this clonotype. This chain links TRBV5-1 with TRBJ2-5; D is possibly TRBD2 (5 bases). V shed 0 bases and J shed 4 bases, with 10 bases lying between them. The CDR3 spans 14 residues. Germline V CDR1 and CDR2: SGHRS, YFSETQ. The CDR3 coding sequence is TGCGCCAGCAGCTTGGCCTCGGGGTCAGAGACCCAGTACTTC. It yields the protein CASSLASGSETQYF.

This clonotype came up a few times. V is TRBV15 and J is TRBJ2-7, with 9 bases fitting TRBD2. Looked up from germline, CDR1 is LNHNV and CDR2 is YYDKDF (reference sequence). This CDR3 region has 15 residues. V was clipped by 0 bases and J by 5 bases; unmatched bases: 5. The CDR3 nucleotides are TGTGCCACCAGCAGAGATGAAGCGGGAGGCCACGAGCAGTACTTC. This codes for CATSRDEAGGHEQYF.